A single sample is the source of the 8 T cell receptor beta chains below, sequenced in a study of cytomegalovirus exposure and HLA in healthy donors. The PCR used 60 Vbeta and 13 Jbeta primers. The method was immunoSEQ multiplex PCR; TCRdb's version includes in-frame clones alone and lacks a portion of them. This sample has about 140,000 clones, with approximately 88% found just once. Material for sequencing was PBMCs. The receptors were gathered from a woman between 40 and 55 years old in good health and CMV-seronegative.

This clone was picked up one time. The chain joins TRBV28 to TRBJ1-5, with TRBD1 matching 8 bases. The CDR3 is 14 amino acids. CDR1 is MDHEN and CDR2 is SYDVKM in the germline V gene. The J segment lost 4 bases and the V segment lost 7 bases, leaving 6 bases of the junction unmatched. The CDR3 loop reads CASTSGGWNQPQHF. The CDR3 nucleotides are TGTGCCAGCACCTCAGGGGGCTGGAATCAGCCCCAGCATTTT.

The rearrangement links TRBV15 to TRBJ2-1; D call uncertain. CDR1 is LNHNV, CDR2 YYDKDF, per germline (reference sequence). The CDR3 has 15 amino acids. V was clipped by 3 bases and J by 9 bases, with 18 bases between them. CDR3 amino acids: CATSRDHGVPGEQFF. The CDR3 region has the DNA TGTGCCACCAGCAGGGATCACGGAGTGCCGGGTGAGCAGTTCTTC. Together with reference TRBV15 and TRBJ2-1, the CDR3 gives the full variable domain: DAMVIQNPRYQVTQFGKPVTLSCSQTLNHNVMYWYQQKSSQAPKLLFHYYDKDFNNEADTPDNFQSRRPNTSFCFLDIRSPGLGDTAMYLCATSRDHGVPGEQFFGPGTRLTVL.

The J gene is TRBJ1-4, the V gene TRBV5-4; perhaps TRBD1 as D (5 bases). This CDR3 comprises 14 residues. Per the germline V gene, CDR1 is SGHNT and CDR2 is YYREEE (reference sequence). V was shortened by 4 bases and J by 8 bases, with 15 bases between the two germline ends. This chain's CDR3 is CASSPNRQPEKLFF. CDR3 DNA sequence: TGTGCCAGCAGCCCTAACAGGCAACCCGAAAAACTGTTTTTT. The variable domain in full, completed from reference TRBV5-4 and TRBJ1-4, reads ETGVTQSPTHLIKTRGQQVTLRCSSQSGHNTVSWYQQALGQGPQFIFQYYREEENGRGNFPPRFSGLQFPNYSSELNVNALELDDSALYLCASSPNRQPEKLFFGSGTQLSVL.

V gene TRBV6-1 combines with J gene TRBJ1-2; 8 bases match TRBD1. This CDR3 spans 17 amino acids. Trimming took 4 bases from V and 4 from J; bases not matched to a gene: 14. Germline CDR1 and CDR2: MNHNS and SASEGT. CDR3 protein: CASSVSLGRGRAYGYTF. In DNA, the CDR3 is TGTGCCAGCAGTGTTTCTTTAGGCAGGGGGCGCGCCTATGGCTACACCTTC.

CDR3 DNA sequence: TGCAGCGCCCCGGGACAGGGACTAAACACTGAAGCTTTCTTT. Translating gives CSAPGQGLNTEAFF. The gene calls are TRBV29-1 and TRBJ1-1; 9 bases are shared with TRBD1. The CDR3 runs 14 residues. V lost 7 bases, J lost 2 bases, and 8 bases stayed unmatched. Germline CDR1 and CDR2: SQVTM and ANQGSEA.

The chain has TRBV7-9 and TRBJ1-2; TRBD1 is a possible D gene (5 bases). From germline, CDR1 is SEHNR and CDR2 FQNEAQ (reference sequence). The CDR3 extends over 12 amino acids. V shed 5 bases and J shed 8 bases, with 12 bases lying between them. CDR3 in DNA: TGTGCCAGCAGCGTAACAGGATCCGGCTACACCTTC. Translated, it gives CASSVTGSGYTF.

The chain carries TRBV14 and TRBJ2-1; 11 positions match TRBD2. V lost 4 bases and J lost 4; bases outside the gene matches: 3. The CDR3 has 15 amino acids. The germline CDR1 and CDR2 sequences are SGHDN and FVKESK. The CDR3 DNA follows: TGTGCCAGCAGCCTGGGGACTAGCGGTTACAATGAGCAGTTCTTC. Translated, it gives CASSLGTSGYNEQFF.

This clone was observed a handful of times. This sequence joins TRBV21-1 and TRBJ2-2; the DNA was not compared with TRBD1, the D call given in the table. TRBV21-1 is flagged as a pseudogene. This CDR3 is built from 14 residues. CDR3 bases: TGTGCCAGCAGCCTACAGGGGAACACCGGGGAGCTGTTTTTT. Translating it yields CASSLQGNTGELFF.